This TCR beta chain was captured by sequencing in a study of blood T cell repertoires in COVID-19. Across the study: From T cells, B-cell-depleted T cells, or PBMCs came the material, which was cDNA or gDNA.

Trimming took 2 bases from V and 8 from J; bases not matched to a gene: 10. CDR1 is MDHEN, CDR2 SYDVKM, per germline. The CDR3 totals 15 residues. Study members were between roughly 18 and 100 years old and lived in 20 to 25 US regions. The repertoire was sequenced with immunoSEQ multiplex PCR; TCRdb's copy has only in-frame clones and lacks some. The repertoire holds roughly 220,000 clones, approximately 80% seen once, with roughly 15% in the top ten. The chain couples TRBV28 to TRBJ1-2, with TRBD1 identical over 8 bases. This receptor was taken from a man aged 40-50 years who had recovered from COVID-19. The sample was PBMCs or T cells enriched from blood (not recorded which). The CDR3 DNA follows: TGTGCCAGCAGTTTACCTCGGACAGGGAGCGGGGGCTACACCTTC. Translating gives CASSLPRTGSGGYTF.